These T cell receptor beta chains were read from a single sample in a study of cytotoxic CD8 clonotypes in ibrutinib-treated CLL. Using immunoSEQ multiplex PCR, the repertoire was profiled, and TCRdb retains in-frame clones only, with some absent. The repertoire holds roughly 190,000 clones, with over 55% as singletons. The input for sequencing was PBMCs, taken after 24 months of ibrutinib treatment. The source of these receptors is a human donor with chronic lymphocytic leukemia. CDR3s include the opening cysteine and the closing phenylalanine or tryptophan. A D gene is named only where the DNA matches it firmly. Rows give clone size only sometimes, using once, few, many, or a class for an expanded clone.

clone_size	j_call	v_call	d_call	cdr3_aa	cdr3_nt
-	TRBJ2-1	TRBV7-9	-	CASSLGREQFF	TGTGCCAGCAGCCTCGGCCGGGAGCAGTTCTTC
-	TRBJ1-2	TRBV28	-	CASNSNRVHYGYTF	TGTGCCAGCAATTCTAACAGGGTGCATTATGGCTACACCTTC
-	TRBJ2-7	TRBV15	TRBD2	CATSTTSGYPYEQYF	TGTGCCACCAGTACCACTAGCGGGTACCCCTACGAGCAGTACTTC
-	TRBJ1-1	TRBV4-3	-	CASSQDLFRGITEAFF	TGCGCCAGCAGCCAAGATCTTTTTCGGGGTATCACTGAAGCTTTCTTT
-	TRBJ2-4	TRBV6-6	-	CASMSGQGENIQYF	TGTGCCAGCATGTCGGGGCAGGGTGAAAACATTCAGTACTTC
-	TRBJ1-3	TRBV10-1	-	CASSTGQSSGNTIYF	TGCGCCAGCAGTACCGGACAGAGCTCTGGAAACACCATATATTTT
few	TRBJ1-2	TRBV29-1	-	CSVEDVTGYGYTF	TGCAGCGTTGAAGATGTGACAGGCTATGGCTACACCTTC
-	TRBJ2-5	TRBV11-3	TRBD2	CASSLGGAGGETQYF	TGTGCCAGCAGCTTGGGGGGAGCGGGAGGAGAGACCCAGTACTTC
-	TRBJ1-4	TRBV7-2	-	CASSRLVATNEKLFF	TGTGCCAGCAGCCGACTAGTTGCAACTAATGAAAAACTGTTTTTT
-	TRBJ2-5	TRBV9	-	CASSGVSGGETQYF	TGTGCCAGCAGCGGTGTTAGCGGTGGGGAGACCCAGTACTTC
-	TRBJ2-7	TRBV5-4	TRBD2	CASRPGTTDFYEQYF	TGTGCCAGCAGACCCGGGACTACCGACTTCTACGAGCAGTACTTC